The 21 T cell receptor beta chains given below trace back to one sample, sequenced in a study of shared clonotypes between healthy human individuals. Produced via immunoSEQ multiplex PCR; TCRdb's table is partial and in-frame only. The repertoire includes under 1,100,000 clones, about four fifths of them detected once, and roughly 0.61% sits in the top ten. Sequences were obtained from memory CD4+ T cells from PBMCs. Subset in this sample: CD45RA-negative fraction. All receptors come from a man aged 18 to 29 in good health. Some clones in this sample may be carry-over from other donors' samples.

The chain couples TRBV7-2 to TRBJ2-7; 7 bases align to TRBD2. This CDR3 is 14 amino acids long. The germline CDR1 and CDR2 sequences are SGHTA and FQGNSA. The V segment lost 5 bases and the J segment 4 bases; nucleotides outside the gene matches: 8. CDR3 sequence: CASSRWVGGYEQYF. The DNA of the CDR3 is TGTGCCAGCAGCCGTTGGGTGGGAGGGTACGAGCAGTACTTC.

The CDR3 here is CASSQSLSRGHEQFF. The DNA of the CDR3 is TGCGCCAGCAGCCAGTCATTATCAAGGGGACATGAGCAGTTCTTC. The chain is built from TRBV4-3 and TRBJ2-1, with D possibly being TRBD1 or TRBD2 (5 bases each). V was cut by 3 bases and J by 8 bases, with 17 bases left in between. This CDR3 has 15 amino acids. In germline, CDR1 is LGHNA, CDR2 YSLEER.

This rearrangement joins TRBV5-1 to TRBJ1-4; D unclear. V lost 4 bases, J lost 8 bases, and 15 bases lay in between. There are 14 residues in the CDR3. Per the germline V gene, CDR1 is SGHRS and CDR2 is YFSETQ. In DNA form, the CDR3 reads TGCGCCAGCAGCCAGACGGAGTTTGGGGAAAAACTGTTTTTT. Its protein is CASSQTEFGEKLFF.

The rearrangement joins TRBV7-3 to TRBJ1-1, with no clear D. V dropped 1 base and J dropped 5 bases, with 11 bases sitting between them. This CDR3 contains 14 residues. From germline, CDR1 is SGHTA and CDR2 FQGTGA. This CDR3 reads CASSLSSGQTEAFF. For the CDR3, the DNA is TGTGCCAGCAGCTTAAGTTCCGGGCAAACTGAAGCTTTCTTT.

The V gene is TRBV6-6, the J gene TRBJ1-1; perhaps TRBD1 as D (5 bases). V lost 8 bases to trimming and J lost 1 base, with 17 bases between them. The V gene's germline CDR1 is MNHNY and CDR2 SVGAGI (reference sequence). This CDR3 spans 15 amino acids. The CDR3: CASEGRARGNTEAFF. CDR3 DNA: TGTGCCAGCGAGGGACGGGCTAGGGGGAACACTGAAGCTTTCTTT.

This clone has just a few counts. The V call is TRBV6-1, the J call TRBJ1-5; weak D call: TRBD1 (5 bases). Trimming took off 4 bases at V and 6 bases at J, with 10 bases between the two ends. The CDR3 has 13 residues. Germline lookup yields CDR1 MNHNS and CDR2 SASEGT. CDR3 region: CASSARGVQPQHF. For the CDR3, the DNA is TGTGCCAGCAGTGCACGAGGGGTTCAGCCCCAGCATTTT.

This clone came up a few times. This sequence joins TRBV5-1 and TRBJ2-6; unclear D gene. The ends were cut back, 0 bases at V and 3 bases at J, with 13 bases in the middle. CDR3 length equals 17 residues. Germline V gene sequence: CDR1 SGHRS, CDR2 YFSETQ. CDR3 coding DNA: TGCGCCAGCAGCTTGGGGCACAACAATCTTGGGGCCAACGTCCTGACTTTC. This codes for CASSLGHNNLGANVLTF. Filled out from reference TRBV5-1 and TRBJ2-6, the complete variable domain reads KAGVTQTPRYLIKTRGQQVTLSCSPISGHRSVSWYQQTPGQGLQFLFEYFSETQRNKGNFPGRFSGRQFSNSRSEMNVSTLELGDSALYLCASSLGHNNLGANVLTFGAGSRLTVL.

The chain has TRBV6-1 and TRBJ1-2, with unresolved D. The CDR3 runs to 14 residues. CDR1 and CDR2 from the germline V gene are MNHNS and SASEGT. V lost 0 bases to trimming and J lost 4 bases, with 9 bases between them. CDR3 sequence reads: CASSEARGVYGYTF. The DNA of the CDR3 is TGTGCCAGCAGTGAAGCGCGGGGAGTCTATGGCTACACCTTC.

The table lists this clone with a count of one. This chain connects TRBV5-1 to TRBJ2-1, with 11 positions matching TRBD2. The CDR3 sequence is 15 residues long. The germline gives CDR1 SGHRS, CDR2 YFSETQ. The V gene end was trimmed by 0 bases and the J gene end by 11 bases; junction bases not matched to a gene: 7. Written as DNA, the CDR3 is TGCGCCAGCAGCTTGGCTACTAGCGGGAGAGTTAAGCAGTTCTTC. The encoded protein is CASSLATSGRVKQFF. The full variable domain, rest sourced from reference TRBV5-1 and TRBJ2-1, is KAGVTQTPRYLIKTRGQQVTLSCSPISGHRSVSWYQQTPGQGLQFLFEYFSETQRNKGNFPGRFSGRQFSNSRSEMNVSTLELGDSALYLCASSLATSGRVKQFFGPGTRLTVL.

Remarks on this clone: A much bigger clone sits one base away, suggesting this may be a read error. Other DNA sequences within the sample encode an identical CDR3. CDR3 in DNA: TGTGCCAGCAGTTTACTTTCTCAGCCCCAGCATTTT. Its protein is CASSLLSQPQHF. V usage is TRBV28 and J usage is TRBJ1-5, with unresolved D. Trimming pared 2 bases from V and 6 bases from J, leaving 5 bases between. Germline V gene sequence: CDR1 MDHEN, CDR2 SYDVKM. CDR3 length: 12 residues.

The rearrangement uses TRBV27 and TRBJ1-2, with D possibly TRBD1 on 6 matching bases. Looked up from germline, CDR1 is MNHEY and CDR2 is SMNVEV (reference sequence). This CDR3 has 15 amino acids. V lost 4 bases and J lost 5, with 17 bases in between. CDR3 in amino acids: CASSSGRGRVYGYTF. Here the CDR3 DNA reads TGTGCCAGCAGTTCGGGTCGGGGGCGAGTGTATGGCTACACCTTC.

The V call is TRBV29-1, the J call TRBJ2-7; D remains unclear. Between the trimmed V and J ends, which lost 4 bases and 0 bases, there was a span of 13 bases. The CDR3 length is 14 residues. CDR1 is SQVTM, CDR2 ANQGSEA, per germline. Here the CDR3 reads CSVVGLSSSYEQYF. CDR3 bases: TGCAGCGTTGTGGGCCTATCGAGCTCCTACGAGCAGTACTTC.

Here the CDR3 reads CSVEGEWWGLNQETQYF. CDR3 DNA: TGCAGCGTTGAGGGTGAATGGTGGGGACTTAACCAAGAGACCCAGTACTTC. The genes are TRBV29-1 and TRBJ2-5; tentative D call: TRBD2 (6 bases). CDR1 and CDR2 from the germline V gene are SQVTM and ANQGSEA. This CDR3 has 17 residues. V was trimmed by 3 bases and J by 0 bases, leaving 20 bases between them.

The chain has TRBV12-2 and TRBJ2-3; the table's TRBD2 call for D was not verified on the DNA. TRBV12-2 is annotated as a pseudogene. The CDR3 is 18 residues long. DNA for the CDR3: TGTGCAAGTCGCTTAGCGGTCGGTGACGGGAGGGCCTCAGATACGCAGTATTTT. Translation: CASRLAVGDGRASDTQYF.

The chain employs TRBV18 and TRBJ2-1, with D perhaps given as TRBD1 or TRBD2 (5 bases each). Germline V gene lookup returns CDR1 KGHSH and CDR2 LQKENI. The CDR3 is made up of 15 amino acids. Trimming took 3 bases from V and 8 from J, leaving 17 bases between them. The chain's CDR3 is CASSPRASTGDEQFF. The CDR3 DNA sequence: TGTGCCAGCTCACCGAGGGCTAGCACAGGCGATGAGCAGTTCTTC.

This chain connects TRBV28 to TRBJ2-5, with 8 bases lining up with TRBD1. This CDR3 has 14 amino acids. The germline V gene encodes CDR1 MDHEN and CDR2 SYDVKM. Trimming cost V 5 bases and J 5 bases; bases outside gene matches: 7. CDR3 amino acids: CASSTPGTGETQYF. The DNA for the CDR3 is TGTGCCAGCAGTACACCGGGGACAGGCGAGACCCAGTACTTC.

This clone was counted a single time. This chain connects TRBV2 to TRBJ1-1, with D possibly matching TRBD1 (5 bases). The V and J ends lost 6 bases and 4 bases respectively, with 18 bases between them. In germline, CDR1 is SNHLY, CDR2 FYNNEI. This CDR3 contains 15 residues. As DNA, the CDR3 is TGTGCCAGCAGGGGGGAGAGGGTCGTGGCCACTGAAGCTTTCTTT. Translating it yields CASRGERVVATEAFF. The variable domain in full, completed from reference TRBV2 and TRBJ1-1, reads EPEVTQTPSHQVTQMGQEVILRCVPISNHLYFYWYRQILGQKVEFLVSFYNNEISEKSEIFDDQFSVERPDGSNFTLKIRSTKLEDSAMYFCASRGERVVATEAFFGQGTRLTVV.

The chain uses TRBV7-3 and TRBJ2-7; unclear D gene. CDR1 and CDR2 from the germline V gene are SGHTA and FQGTGA. The ends were cut back, 1 base at V and 3 bases at J, with 10 bases in the middle. CDR3 length: 14 residues. The CDR3 protein is CASSLRSQFYEQYF. In DNA, the CDR3 is TGTGCCAGCAGCTTAAGGTCACAGTTCTACGAGCAGTACTTC.

The rearrangement links TRBV4-3 to TRBJ2-5, with 12 bases lining up with TRBD2. V gave up 6 bases and J gave up 3 bases; unmatched junction bases: 11. Per germline, CDR1 LGHNA and CDR2 YSLEER. The CDR3 totals 17 residues. CDR3 bases: TGCGCCAGCAGTCCGGGGGTGCTAGCGGGAGGGGAAGAGACCCAGTACTTC. It codes for CASSPGVLAGGEETQYF.

The chain is built from TRBV7-2 and TRBJ2-7; TRBD1 agrees at 7 bases. Germline V gives CDR1 SGHTA, CDR2 FQGNSA. The V gene end was trimmed by 4 bases and the J gene end by 3 bases; junction bases not matched to a gene: 6. The CDR3 is 14 residues long. The CDR3 loop is CASSSTRDSYEQYF. In DNA, the CDR3 is TGTGCCAGCAGCTCCACCCGGGACAGCTACGAGCAGTACTTC.

This clone was observed a handful of times. This chain joins TRBV15 and TRBJ2-1, with D hard to call. Trimming cost V 5 bases and J 0 bases, with 8 bases left between them. Germline CDR1 and CDR2: LNHNV and YYDKDF (reference sequence). The CDR3 has 14 residues. The CDR3 loop reads CATSDPSSYNEQFF. For the CDR3, the DNA is TGTGCCACCAGCGACCCGAGCTCCTACAATGAGCAGTTCTTC.